This entry describes one T cell receptor beta chain. Its antigen remains unknown. Drawn from each donor were approximately 10 milliliters of peripheral blood. A J-beta primer mix and a sample-barcoded 5' primer were used in a second PCR of roughly 7 to 12 cycles. TCRdb independently ran MiXCR on the 5' RACE reads; one entry per CDR3 protein. The repertoire consists of hundreds of thousands of distinct CDR3 sequences, with less than 70% occurring once and the leading ten covering under 50%. This entry comes from a study of blood T cells in healthy people across ages. General study findings and limits: Both higher diversity and more naive CD4+ cells marked long-lived donors when set against aged donors.

The V gene's germline CDR1 is MDHEN and CDR2 SYDVKM. The CDR3 consists of 15 residues. Unmatched junction bases numbered 5, after V lost 4 bases and J lost 1 base. The genes are TRBV28 and TRBJ2-3; 7 bases map to TRBD2. The sample taken for sequencing was blood. This TCR came from a man older than 75 in good health. The DNA of the CDR3 is TGTGCCAGCAGTTCCCCCCGGGGGGGCACAGATACGCAGTATTTT. Residues: CASSSPRGGTDTQYF.